Below are 7 T cell receptor beta chains sequenced from a single sample in a study of T cells in Graves' hyperthyroidism and ophthalmopathy. There were TCR beta CDR3 regions amplified from RNA transcripts. HTBI primers were employed in a first-round RT-PCR of the TCR CDR3. TCRdb re-analysed the multiplex PCR reads in MiXCR, keeping a single row per CDR3 protein. The data contain around 200,000 distinct CDR3 sequences, around 16% of them seen just once; the ten biggest clones take up around 47%. What was sequenced was blood. The origin of the receptors is a man aged 35-49 years with Graves' hyperthyroidism.

The table lists this clonotype with many counts. The chain employs TRBV6-2 or TRBV6-3 and TRBJ2-7; D is ambiguous. There are 15 residues in the CDR3. Per the germline V gene, CDR1 is MNHEY and CDR2 is SVGEGT. Trimming left V 0 bases short and J 0 bases short, with 9 bases between. Written as DNA, the CDR3 is TGTGCCAGCAGTTACTCAGCTGCCAGCTCCTACGAGCAGTACTTC. It is translated as CASSYSAASSYEQYF.

This clonotype was counted many times. The V call is TRBV12-3 or TRBV12-4, the J call TRBJ2-3; 12 bases line up with TRBD2. The CDR3 covers 15 residues. V dropped 5 bases and J dropped 3; count of bases not matched to a gene: 3. CDR3 region: CASSITSGGTDTQYF. Here the CDR3 DNA reads TGTGCCAGCAGTATAACTAGCGGGGGGACAGATACGCAGTATTTT.

This sequence joins TRBV4-3 and TRBJ1-2, with D possibly TRBD1 on 5 matching bases. V lost 2 bases and J 0 bases, leaving 13 bases between the germline ends. The germline gives CDR1 LGHNA, CDR2 YSLEER. The length of the CDR3 is 16 residues. In nucleotides, the CDR3 is TGCGCCAGCAGCCAAAGGGGACGGAGTTCTAACTATGGCTACACCTTC. Translated, it gives CASSQRGRSSNYGYTF.

The chain carries TRBV11-3 and TRBJ2-2; D gene unclear. The V and J ends lost 0 bases and 3 bases respectively, with 11 bases between them. CDR3 length: 16 residues. The V gene's germline CDR1 is SGHNT and CDR2 YENEEA. The CDR3 nucleotides read TGTGCCAGCAGCTTAGATATTCCCACAGACACCGGGGAGCTGTTTTTT. Translation: CASSLDIPTDTGELFF.

This clonotype was detected ten times or more. The CDR3 protein is CASSFPTSGDTDTQYF. The CDR3, as DNA: TGCGCCAGCAGCTTCCCAACTAGCGGGGACACAGATACGCAGTATTTT. This chain connects TRBV5-1 to TRBJ2-3; 10 nucleotides agree with TRBD2. J was trimmed by 2 bases and V by 2 bases; bases with no gene match: 5. Looked up from germline, CDR1 is SGHRS and CDR2 is YFSETQ. The CDR3 extends over 16 amino acids.

The chain carries TRBV19 and TRBJ2-7, with D perhaps TRBD1 (6 bases). Germline CDR1 and CDR2: LNHDA and SQIVND (reference sequence). V lost 1 base and J lost 7, with 11 bases in between. The CDR3 has 13 amino acids. This CDR3 reads CASSIAPDREQYF. The CDR3 DNA is TGTGCCAGTAGTATAGCCCCCGACAGGGAGCAGTACTTC.

Many counts were recorded for this clonotype. This rearrangement joins TRBV18 to TRBJ1-2; D ambiguous. V gave up 3 bases and J gave up 3 bases, with 14 bases separating them. CDR1 is KGHSH, CDR2 LQKENI, per germline. This CDR3 spans 15 amino acids. CDR3: CASSPIEVSYYGYTF. CDR3 nucleotides: TGTGCCAGCTCACCGATAGAGGTTTCGTACTATGGCTACACCTTC.